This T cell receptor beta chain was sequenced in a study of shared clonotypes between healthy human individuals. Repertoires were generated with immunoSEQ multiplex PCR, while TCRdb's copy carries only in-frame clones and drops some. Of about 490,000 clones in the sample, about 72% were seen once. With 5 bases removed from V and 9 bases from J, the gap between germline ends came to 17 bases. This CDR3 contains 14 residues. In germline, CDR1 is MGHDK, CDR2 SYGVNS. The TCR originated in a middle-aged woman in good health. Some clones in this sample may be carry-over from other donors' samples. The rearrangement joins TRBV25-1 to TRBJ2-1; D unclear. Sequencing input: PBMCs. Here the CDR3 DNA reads TGTGCCAGCAGTCCCTCGTCTGGGCAGATTGAGCAGTTCTTC. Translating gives CASSPSSGQIEQFF.